The 7 T cell receptor beta chains given below trace back to one sample, sequenced in a study of shared T cell receptors in the human thymus. The data were produced by immunoSEQ multiplex PCR, yet TCRdb's version contains in-frame clones alone and is incomplete. In the table there are about 660,000 clones, more than 75% of which are singletons. The same sample was also used in a study of human thymus T cells.

Sample: thymocytes. These receptors were taken from a boy younger than two with a congenital heart defect.

The chain carries TRBV2 and TRBJ2-4; 9 nucleotides line up with TRBD1. Trimming at V came to 6 bases and at J to 1 base, leaving 4 bases not matched to a gene. Germline-derived CDR1 and CDR2 are SNHLY and FYNNEI. This CDR3 is built from 15 residues. The CDR3 loop reads CASSSTGGAKNIQYF. The CDR3 DNA reads as TGTGCCAGCAGCTCGACAGGGGGGGCCAAAAACATTCAGTACTTC.

This clone was seen only once. The rearrangement joins TRBV2 to TRBJ2-2; D might be TRBD1 (6 bases). V lost 7 bases and J lost 4, with 13 bases in between. The CDR3 consists of 14 residues. Germline V gene lookup returns CDR1 SNHLY and CDR2 FYNNEI. CDR3: CASKGRGATGELFF. CDR3 DNA sequence: TGTGCCAGCAAGGGCAGGGGTGCCACCGGGGAGCTGTTTTTT. Together with reference TRBV2 and TRBJ2-2, the CDR3 gives the full variable domain: EPEVTQTPSHQVTQMGQEVILRCVPISNHLYFYWYRQILGQKVEFLVSFYNNEISEKSEIFDDQFSVERPDGSNFTLKIRSTKLEDSAMYFCASKGRGATGELFFGEGSRLTVL.

The rearrangement links TRBV11-2 to TRBJ2-7; 7 bases fit TRBD1. The V gene end was trimmed by 5 bases and the J gene end by 1 base; junction bases not matched to a gene: 8. This CDR3 is 15 amino acids long. Germline CDR1 and CDR2: SGHAT and FQNNGV. CDR3 sequence reads: CASSPGTAKSYEQYF. The CDR3 bases are TGTGCCAGCAGCCCAGGGACAGCAAAATCCTACGAGCAGTACTTC.

This chain connects TRBV4-2 to TRBJ1-4; maybe TRBD1 (5 bases). V lost 1 base, J lost 0 bases, and 6 bases lay in between. CDR1 and CDR2 (germline): LGHNA, YNFKEQ. This CDR3 comprises 15 residues. This chain's CDR3 is CASSQVGATNEKLFF. In nucleotides, the CDR3 is TGTGCCAGCAGCCAAGTAGGGGCAACTAATGAAAAACTGTTTTTT.

This chain joins TRBV7-2 and TRBJ2-3; 13 nucleotides match TRBD2. The V gene's germline CDR1 is SGHTA and CDR2 FQGNSA. V lost 5 bases and J lost 6; bases outside the gene matches: 5. This CDR3 is 15 amino acids long. For the CDR3, the DNA is TGTGCCAGCAGCATGACTAGCGGGAGGCCTGATACGCAGTATTTT. Translating gives CASSMTSGRPDTQYF.

This rearrangement joins TRBV29-1 to TRBJ1-1; D is ambiguous. Germline CDR1 SQVTM, CDR2 ANQGSEA. The CDR3 is made up of 12 amino acids. V was pared by 4 bases and J by 4 bases, with 10 bases between. The CDR3 sequence: CSVAVFGTEAFF. CDR3 nucleotides: TGCAGCGTTGCGGTTTTTGGCACTGAAGCTTTCTTT.

The chain has TRBV15 and TRBJ2-7; D gene uncertain. V shed 1 base and J shed 1 base, with 5 bases lying between them. The CDR3 totals 13 residues. CDR1 is LNHNV, CDR2 YYDKDF, per germline (reference sequence). CDR3 in DNA: TGTGCCACCAGCAGAGCCAGGTCCTACGAGCAGTACTTC. This gives the protein CATSRARSYEQYF. The variable domain in full, with the rest retrieved from reference TRBV15 and TRBJ2-7, is DAMVIQNPRYQVTQFGKPVTLSCSQTLNHNVMYWYQQKSSQAPKLLFHYYDKDFNNEADTPDNFQSRRPNTSFCFLDIRSPGLGDTAMYLCATSRARSYEQYFGPGTRLTVT.